These T cell receptor beta chains were read from a single sample in a study of beta chain features in type 1 diabetes. TCRdb's table, derived via immunoSEQ multiplex PCR, lists solely in-frame clones and lacks some. The sample includes over 300,000 clones, less than 9.5% of them seen just once. Sequenced material: central memory CD4+ T cells from blood. These receptors were collected from a woman aged 18-30 years in good health. CDR3s include the opening cysteine and the closing phenylalanine or tryptophan. D genes are given only for firm matches. A clone size is listed for some rows: how often the clone was seen (once, few, many), or a class if it is expanded.

TRBV10-3	15	TRBJ1-1	few	NA	TGTGCCATCAGTGAATATCGGGGAAGTAACACTGAAGCTTTCTTT	CAISEYRGSNTEAFF
TRBV6-6	14	TRBJ2-5	many	NA	TGTGCCAGCACGGACTCCGTCTTGGGGGAGACCCAGTACTTC	CASTDSVLGETQYF
TRBV29-1	13	TRBJ2-1	few	NA	TGCAGCGCTAGGACGCCCATTGGGGATGAGCAGTTCTTC	CSARTPIGDEQFF
TRBV5-4	14	TRBJ1-4	NA	TRBD1	TGTGCCAGCAAGAAGCAGGGGGGTGGTGAAAAACTGTTTTTT	CASKKQGGGEKLFF
TRBV5-6	15	TRBJ2-1	few	NA	TGTGCCAGCAGCTTGCCTTCCCTTTCCTACAATGAGCAGTTCTTC	CASSLPSLSYNEQFF
TRBV5-1	11	TRBJ2-7	NA	NA	TGCGCCAGCACTAAGGGTTACGAGCAGTACTTC	CASTKGYEQYF
TRBV28	13	TRBJ2-1	many	NA	TGTGCCAGCCGGCCAGGGGCCTGGGATGAGCAGTTCTTC	CASRPGAWDEQFF
TRBV7-2	14	TRBJ2-4	NA	NA	TGTGCCAGCAGCCCCTATGCTCTCAAAAACATTCAGTACTTC	CASSPYALKNIQYF
TRBV7-2	14	TRBJ2-1	few	TRBD1	TGTGCCAGCAGCTCCCGGGGACAGAACAATGAGCAGTTCTTC	CASSSRGQNNEQFF
TRBV7-2	12	TRBJ2-2	NA	NA	TGTGCCAGCAGCTTTTTCACCGGGGAGCTGTTTTTT	CASSFFTGELFF
TRBV5-1	18	TRBJ2-7	NA	TRBD2	TGCGCCAGCAGCCTAGGTCCGAGCGGGAGCCTAGCCTCCTACGAGCAGTACTTC	CASSLGPSGSLASYEQYF
TRBV6-6	13	TRBJ2-5	NA	TRBD1	TGTGCCAGCACGACAGGGGTACAAGAGACCCAGTACTTC	CASTTGVQETQYF
TRBV10-3	15	TRBJ2-1	NA	TRBD2	TGTGCCATCAGCGAGACTAGCGGGTTACTCAATGAGCAGTTCTTC	CAISETSGLLNEQFF
TRBV2	14	TRBJ2-1	few	NA	TGTGCCAGCAGTTATCAGGGGATCTACAATGAGCAGTTCTTC	CASSYQGIYNEQFF
TRBV7-3	16	TRBJ2-3	few	TRBD2	TGTGCCAGCAGCCCCCCCCCGGGACTAGCGGCAGATACGCAGTATTTT	CASSPPPGLAADTQYF
TRBV7-2	14	TRBJ2-5	NA	NA	TGTGCCAGCAGCTTGCAAGGGATGAGAGAGACCCAGTACTTC	CASSLQGMRETQYF
TRBV6-1	12	TRBJ2-7	many	NA	TGTGCCAGCAACCCCCGGAGTAGAGAGCAGTACTTC	CASNPRSREQYF
TRBV18	15	TRBJ1-4	few	TRBD1	TGTGCCAGCTCACCCTTACAGGGACAGAATGAAAAACTGTTTTTT	CASSPLQGQNEKLFF
TRBV4-2	15	TRBJ1-5	few	NA	TGTGCCAGCAGCCACCGTTGGCAGGGCAATCAGCCCCAGCATTTT	CASSHRWQGNQPQHF
TRBV10-3	12	TRBJ2-5	few	NA	TGTGCCATCAGTGAGGGAGAAGAGACCCAGTACTTC	CAISEGEETQYF
TRBV30	12	TRBJ1-2	NA	NA	TGTGCCTGGAGTGTACAGCTTTATGGCTACACCTTC	CAWSVQLYGYTF
TRBV5-1	15	TRBJ2-1	NA	NA	TGCGCCAGCAGCTTTGGGGCAGGGTCAAACAATGAGCAGTTCTTC	CASSFGAGSNNEQFF
TRBV5-1	14	TRBJ2-5	few	TRBD1	TGCGCCAGCAGCTTGGCAGGGGGCACCGAGACCCAGTACTTC	CASSLAGGTETQYF
TRBV19	13	TRBJ2-5	few	NA	TGTGCCAGTAGTGGGCAGAAACAAGAGACCCAGTACTTC	CASSGQKQETQYF
TRBV7-2	17	TRBJ2-1	NA	TRBD2	TGTGCCAGCAGCTTCGAATCGGGACTAGACCTAAACAATGAGCAGTTCTTC	CASSFESGLDLNNEQFF
TRBV29-1	13	TRBJ2-1	few	TRBD2	TGCAGCGTTTTAACTAGCGGTTACAATGAGCAGTTCTTC	CSVLTSGYNEQFF
TRBV28	17	TRBJ1-5	NA	TRBD1	TGTGCCAGCCGACGGACAGGGGGACGATATAGCAATCAGCCCCAGCATTTT	CASRRTGGRYSNQPQHF
TRBV5-6	11	TRBJ2-1	many	NA	TGTGCCAGCAGCTTGGCGAATGAGCAGTTCTTC	CASSLANEQFF
TRBV18	19	TRBJ2-1	NA	TRBD2	TGTGCCAGCTCACCACCCAAAGGGACTAGCGGGGGCTCCTACAATGAGCAGTTCTTC	CASSPPKGTSGGSYNEQFF
TRBV29-1	19	TRBJ2-1	NA	NA	TGCAGCGTTACGATGGTACGGCAGGTACGGGAGAGGGCCTACAATGAGCAGTTCTTC	CSVTMVRQVRERAYNEQFF
TRBV6-5	13	TRBJ2-1	few	TRBD2	TGTGCCACTCGACTAGCGGGAGGCCATGAGCAGTTCTTC	CATRLAGGHEQFF
TRBV5-6	15	TRBJ2-1	many	NA	TGTGCCAGCAGCTTGGGGGACCTTAGCAGGGATGAGCAGTTCTTC	CASSLGDLSRDEQFF
TRBV27	11	TRBJ2-1	NA	NA	TGTGCCAGCAGACATTACAATGAGCAGTTCTTC	CASRHYNEQFF
TRBV7-2	13	TRBJ1-2	many	NA	TGTGCCAGCAGCGATCGACAAGTCTATGGCTACACCTTC	CASSDRQVYGYTF
TRBV29-1	14	TRBJ2-1	few	NA	TGCAGCGTTGAAGCAGGAGGAAGGGTAAATGAGCAGTTCTTC	CSVEAGGRVNEQFF
TRBV11-2	15	TRBJ2-2	NA	NA	TGTGCCAGCAGCTTACCGGGCGTCCACACCGGGGAGCTGTTTTTT	CASSLPGVHTGELFF
TRBV2	13	TRBJ1-5	many	NA	TGTGCCAGCACCGCAGGGAGAGACAGGCCCCAGCATTTT	CASTAGRDRPQHF
TRBV28	15	TRBJ2-7	few	TRBD2	TGTGCCAGCAGTTTATTGGGGACTAGCGGGTACGAGCAGTACTTC	CASSLLGTSGYEQYF
TRBV9	15	TRBJ2-3	NA	TRBD2	TGTGCCAGCAGCGAGGGGACTAGCGGCACAGATACGCAGTATTTT	CASSEGTSGTDTQYF
TRBV10-1	13	TRBJ2-5	NA	NA	TGCGCCAGCAGCCCCGGGGCTCGGGAGACCCAGTACTTC	CASSPGARETQYF